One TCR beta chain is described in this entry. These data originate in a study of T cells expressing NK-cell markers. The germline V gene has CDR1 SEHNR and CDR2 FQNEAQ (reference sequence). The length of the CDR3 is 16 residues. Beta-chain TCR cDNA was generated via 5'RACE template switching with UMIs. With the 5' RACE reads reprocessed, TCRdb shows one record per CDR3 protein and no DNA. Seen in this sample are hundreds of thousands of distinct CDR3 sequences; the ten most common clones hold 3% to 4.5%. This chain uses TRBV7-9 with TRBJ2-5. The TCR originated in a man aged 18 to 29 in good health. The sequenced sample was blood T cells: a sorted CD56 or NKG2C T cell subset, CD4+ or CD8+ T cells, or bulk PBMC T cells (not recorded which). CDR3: CASHSLKRTVQETQYF.